These T cell receptor beta chains were read from a single sample in a study of cytomegalovirus exposure and HLA in healthy donors. Sequencing was performed with immunoSEQ multiplex PCR; in TCRdb, only in-frame clones are kept and a portion is missing. This sample has around 140,000 clones, with about 64% found just once. The source material was PBMCs. The receptors were sampled from a woman in her 40s in good health and CMV-seronegative. Both conserved end residues are part of each CDR3. D genes are given only for firm matches. Clone size is stated in some rows and not others, as once, few, many or a class when expanded.

V	D	J	size	DNA	CDR3
TRBV7-8	-	TRBJ1-1	-	TGTGCCAGCAGCCGCCTCGGGGGCACTGAAGCTTTCTTT	CASSRLGGTEAFF
TRBV9	-	TRBJ1-5	-	TGTGCCAGCAGCCTTCGCGGCTACGGCAATCAGCCCCAGCATTTT	CASSLRGYGNQPQHF
TRBV5-8	-	TRBJ1-1	-	TGTGCCAGCAGCTTGCTGGGGGGGCGGACTGAAGCTTTCTTT	CASSLLGGRTEAFF
TRBV7-2	-	TRBJ1-2	-	TGTGCCAGCAGCTTACTCTCTATTGCGGGCTACACCTTC	CASSLLSIAGYTF
TRBV7-9	-	TRBJ2-5	-	TGTGCCAGCAGCTTAGAGACAGGGAGGGAGACCCAGTACTTC	CASSLETGRETQYF
TRBV4-3	TRBD1	TRBJ1-6	few	TGCGCCAGCAGCCAGGCCTCCTGGACAGGAGATTCACCCCTCCACTTT	CASSQASWTGDSPLHF
TRBV21-1	-	TRBJ1-5	-	TGTGCCAGCAGCTTGGCAGTCCGAGATGAGAAGGGGGATAGCAATCAGCCCCAGCATTTT	CASSLAVRDEKGDSNQPQHF
TRBV9	TRBD1	TRBJ2-5	-	TGTGCCAGCAGCGTAGCGGTCTGGGGGACAGGGGAGGAGACCCAGTACTTC	CASSVAVWGTGEETQYF
TRBV9	-	TRBJ2-5	once	TGTGCCAGCAGCGTAGCCCCAGGAAGGGGGCAAGAGACCCAGTACTTC	CASSVAPGRGQETQYF
TRBV4-3	-	TRBJ1-2	-	TGCGCCAGCAGCCAAGATCACCAGACTAACTATGGCTACACCTTC	CASSQDHQTNYGYTF
TRBV4-2	TRBD1	TRBJ1-2	-	TGTGCCAGCAGCCAGGGACAGGGATATGGCTACACCTTC	CASSQGQGYGYTF
TRBV14	-	TRBJ2-4	-	TGTGCCAGCAGCCAAGGTCATGTAGTCCACCCCAAAAACATTCAGTACTTC	CASSQGHVVHPKNIQYF
TRBV6-1	-	TRBJ1-1	few	TGTGCCAGCAGTCTCAGGGGAGAGAACACTGAAGCTTTCTTT	CASSLRGENTEAFF
TRBV7-6	-	TRBJ1-1	-	TGTGCCAGCAGCCGACGGGAGGGTGGGGTCCCCATGAACACTGAAGCTTTCTTT	CASSRREGGVPMNTEAFF
TRBV7-9	TRBD1	TRBJ2-5	-	TGTGCCAGCAGCTTAGCTACAGGGGGCATAAAGACCCAGTACTTC	CASSLATGGIKTQYF
TRBV27	-	TRBJ2-1	-	TGTGCCAGCAGGTACGACAGAGCAATTTCCTACAATGAGCAGTTCTTC	CASRYDRAISYNEQFF
TRBV5-6	-	TRBJ1-1	once	TGTGCCAGCAGCTGGGGGGGAGGCACTGAAGCTTTCTTT	CASSWGGGTEAFF
TRBV27	-	TRBJ2-7	few	TGTGCCAGCAGTTTAACGGCGGGGAGCTCCTACGAGCAGTACTTC	CASSLTAGSSYEQYF
TRBV19	-	TRBJ1-4	-	TGTGCCAGTAGTATCGGCGGCTTTGAAAAACTGTTTTTT	CASSIGGFEKLFF
TRBV27	-	TRBJ2-7	once	TGTGCCAGCAGTTCTCCTCTACAGGGTGGACGCTCCTACGAGCAGTACTTC	CASSSPLQGGRSYEQYF
TRBV19	-	TRBJ2-5	-	TGTGCCAGTAGTATAAAAGGGGCCCAGTACTTC	CASSIKGAQYF
TRBV7-2	-	TRBJ2-3	-	TGTGCCAGCAGTCTGGACTCCCGCACAGATACGCAGTATTTT	CASSLDSRTDTQYF
TRBV28	-	TRBJ2-7	-	TGTGCCGGCAGTCACGGGAGGGGGCCTAGCTCCTACGAGCAGTACTTC	CAGSHGRGPSSYEQYF
TRBV5-1	-	TRBJ1-1	few	TGCGCCAGCAGACTTGGAGGGGAGAATATGAACACTGAAGCTTTCTTT	CASRLGGENMNTEAFF
TRBV7-2	-	TRBJ2-2	-	TGTGCCAGCAGCTTAGCCTCGGGACTTCAAGGCGGGGAGCTGTTTTTT	CASSLASGLQGGELFF
TRBV4-1	-	TRBJ1-5	few	TGCGCCAGCAGCCTGCAGGGTTTCAATCAGCCCCAGCATTTT	CASSLQGFNQPQHF
TRBV19	TRBD1	TRBJ2-1	-	TGTGCCAGTAGTCTGGACAGGGGTGGGCACAATGAGCAGTTCTTC	CASSLDRGGHNEQFF
TRBV6-5	-	TRBJ2-7	-	TGTGCCAGCAGTAGACAGCCCTCCTACGAGCAGTACTTC	CASSRQPSYEQYF
TRBV4-1	-	TRBJ2-7	few	TGCGCCAGCAGCCTTTGGACAGCTTCCTACGAGCAGTACTTC	CASSLWTASYEQYF
TRBV18	-	TRBJ2-2	-	TGTGCCAGCTCACGTGACAGGCAGGCCGGGGAGCTGTTTTTT	CASSRDRQAGELFF
TRBV6-6	TRBD1	TRBJ1-3	-	TGTGCCAGCAGTGGACAGGTCTGGGGAAACACCATATATTTT	CASSGQVWGNTIYF
TRBV9	TRBD1	TRBJ1-1	-	TGTGCCAGCAGCACCACGGGACAGGGGAACACTGAAGCTTTCTTT	CASSTTGQGNTEAFF
TRBV29-1	TRBD1	TRBJ2-7	-	TGCAGCGTTGAAGATCCGGACAGGCCCAGGTACTTC	CSVEDPDRPRYF
TRBV12-2	-	TRBJ2-7	once	TGTGCAAGTCGCCCCGGACAGGGGGACCCCTCCTACGAGCGCCACCCCTCCTACGAGCAGTACTTC	CASRPGQGDPSYERHPSYEQYF
TRBV5-1	-	TRBJ1-1	-	TGCGCCAGCAGCTTGGGTCATCTTCCGGACAGACCGTTGGGATTGGGAGCTTTCTTT	CASSLGHLPDRPLGLGAFF
TRBV5-8	TRBD1	TRBJ1-1	-	TGTGCCAACTCAGGGGGCAGAATGAACACTGAAGCTTTCTTT	CANSGGRMNTEAFF
TRBV19	TRBD1	TRBJ1-1	-	TGTGCCAGTAGTACTGGACAGGGACGCACTGAAGCTTTCTTT	CASSTGQGRTEAFF
TRBV19	TRBD2	TRBJ2-1	-	TGTGCCAGTAGTATATCGGCCGACGGACTAGCGGGGGGGAATGAGCAGTTCTTC	CASSISADGLAGGNEQFF
TRBV2	TRBD1	TRBJ1-4	-	TGTGCCAGCAGTGAACAGGGACAGGGAGGTGAAAAACTGTTTTTT	CASSEQGQGGEKLFF
TRBV27	TRBD1	TRBJ1-1	once	TGTGCCAGCAGTTCGGGGACAGGGAATTTACTAACCGACACTAACACTGAAGCTTTCTTT	CASSSGTGNLLTDTNTEAFF
TRBV7-2	TRBD1	TRBJ2-3	-	TGTGCCAGCAGCCGACAGGGGGCCGGGGTAGGTACGCAGTATTTT	CASSRQGAGVGTQYF
TRBV28	-	TRBJ1-6	-	TGTGCCAGCAGTTCCTTATCGTCCCGGTCAGGCAGGGCTAATTCACCCCTCCACTTT	CASSSLSSRSGRANSPLHF
TRBV5-4	-	TRBJ1-3	-	TGTGCCAGCAGCTTGGGCGGTGTGATCTCTGGAAACACCATATATTTT	CASSLGGVISGNTIYF
TRBV19	-	TRBJ1-1	-	TGTGCCAGTAGCATCGGACAGCCCCTTCCTGAAGCTTTCTTT	CASSIGQPLPEAFF
TRBV7-8	TRBD1	TRBJ2-3	-	TGTGCCAGCAGCATACACAGGGGAATTGAGAACACAGATACGCAGTATTTT	CASSIHRGIENTDTQYF
TRBV6-6	-	TRBJ1-2	-	TGTGCCAGCAGTTACGGTCGTACAGGAGTTATCTATGGCTACACCTTC	CASSYGRTGVIYGYTF